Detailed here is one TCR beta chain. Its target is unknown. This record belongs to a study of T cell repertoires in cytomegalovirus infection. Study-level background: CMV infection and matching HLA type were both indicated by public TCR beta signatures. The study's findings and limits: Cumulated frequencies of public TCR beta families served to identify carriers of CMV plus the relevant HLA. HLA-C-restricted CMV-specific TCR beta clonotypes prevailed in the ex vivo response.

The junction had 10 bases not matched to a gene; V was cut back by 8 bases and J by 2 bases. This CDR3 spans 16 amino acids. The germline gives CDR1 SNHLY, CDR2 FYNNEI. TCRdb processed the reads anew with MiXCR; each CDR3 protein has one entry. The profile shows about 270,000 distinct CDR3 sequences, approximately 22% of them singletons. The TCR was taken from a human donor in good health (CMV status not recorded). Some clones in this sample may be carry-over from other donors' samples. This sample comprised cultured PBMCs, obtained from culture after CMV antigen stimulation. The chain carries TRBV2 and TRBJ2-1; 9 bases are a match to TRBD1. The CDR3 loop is CASGMSGTGTYNEQFF. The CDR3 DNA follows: TGTGCCAGCGGGATGTCCGGGACAGGGACCTACAATGAGCAGTTCTTC. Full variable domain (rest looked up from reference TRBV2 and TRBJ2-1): EPEVTQTPSHQVTQMGQEVILRCVPISNHLYFYWYRQILGQKVEFLVSFYNNEISEKSEIFDDQFSVERPDGSNFTLKIRSTKLEDSAMYFCASGMSGTGTYNEQFFGPGTRLTVL.